These 20 T cell receptor beta chains were all obtained from the same sample, sequenced in a study of blood T cell repertoires in COVID-19. TCRdb's table, derived via immunoSEQ multiplex PCR, lists solely in-frame clones and lacks some. Among roughly 200,000 clones listed, around 83% were seen once. Sequenced input: peripheral blood. The receptors derive from a woman between 45 and 60 years old with COVID-19, enrolled during active disease.

J is TRBJ1-4 and V is TRBV2, with 9 bases matching TRBD1. The CDR3 is made up of 12 amino acids. The V and J ends lost 4 bases and 10 bases, in that order; junction bases with no gene match: 1. In germline, CDR1 is SNHLY, CDR2 FYNNEI. CDR3 sequence: CASSGTGVKLFF. CDR3 nucleotide sequence: TGTGCCAGCAGTGGGACAGGGGTAAAACTGTTTTTT. The variable domain in full, completed from reference TRBV2 and TRBJ1-4, reads EPEVTQTPSHQVTQMGQEVILRCVPISNHLYFYWYRQILGQKVEFLVSFYNNEISEKSEIFDDQFSVERPDGSNFTLKIRSTKLEDSAMYFCASSGTGVKLFFGSGTQLSVL.

V usage is TRBV18 and J usage is TRBJ2-1, with 10 nucleotides matching TRBD1. V dropped 4 bases and J dropped 6; count of bases not matched to a gene: 6. Germline CDR1 KGHSH, CDR2 LQKENI. CDR3 size: 15 residues. The CDR3 DNA follows: TGTGCCAGCTCACGGGGACAGGGGAGTGCCAATGAGCAGTTCTTC. This encodes CASSRGQGSANEQFF.

The CDR3 DNA reads as TGTGCCAGCAGCCCCCCCGTGCTAGGGACAGTTGAAGCTTTCTTT. Protein product: CASSPPVLGTVEAFF. The genes are TRBV6-5 and TRBJ1-1; 7 bases are shared with TRBD1. V was pared by 6 bases and J by 7 bases, with 14 bases of the junction left unmatched. This CDR3 comprises 15 residues. The germline gives CDR1 MNHEY, CDR2 SVGAGI.

The CDR3 sequence: CSVGGTSGRNTGELFF. The CDR3 DNA follows: TGCAGCGTTGGGGGGACTAGCGGACGAAACACCGGGGAGCTGTTTTTT. The V and J genes are TRBV29-1 and TRBJ2-2, with TRBD2 identical over 11 bases. Trimming removed 4 bases from V and 2 bases from J; junction bases left unmatched: 6. This CDR3 region has 16 residues. Germline CDR1 and CDR2: SQVTM and ANQGSEA.

V usage is TRBV30 and J usage is TRBJ2-4; a possible D gene is TRBD1 (5 bases). Trimming shortened V by 1 base and J by 2 bases, and 18 bases separated the two germline ends. The germline CDR1 and CDR2 sequences are GTSNPN and SVGIG (reference sequence). CDR3 length: 17 residues. CDR3 nucleotides: TGTGCCTGGAGTGCACCCAAAGTAGCAGGGACCAAAAACATTCAGTACTTC. This codes for CAWSAPKVAGTKNIQYF.

The chain couples TRBV13 to TRBJ1-1; 7 bases line up with TRBD1. The CDR3 sequence is 15 residues long. Losses at the gene ends were 0 bases for V and 1 base for J; bases not matched to a gene: 2. Per germline, CDR1 PRHDT and CDR2 FYEKMQ (reference sequence). The CDR3 loop reads CASSLGGTANTEAFF. CDR3 bases: TGTGCCAGCAGCTTAGGGGGGACAGCGAACACTGAAGCTTTCTTT.

This clone was found once. The chain is built from TRBV7-2 and TRBJ1-1; D might be TRBD1 (6 bases). CDR1 is SGHTA, CDR2 FQGNSA, per germline. Trimming cost V 5 bases and J 5 bases, with 15 bases left between them. The CDR3 contains 14 residues. CDR3 DNA: TGTGCCAGCAGCACCCCGGGTAGGGGGACTGAAGCTTTCTTT. Residues: CASSTPGRGTEAFF.

The rearrangement uses TRBV29-1 and TRBJ2-1; TRBD1 agrees at 9 bases. The trim removed 6 bases at V and 0 bases at J, leaving 12 bases unmatched. CDR1 SQVTM and CDR2 ANQGSEA come from the germline V gene. This CDR3 is 17 amino acids long. This CDR3 is CSVGLIDRGTSYNEQFF. CDR3 nucleotides: TGCAGCGTCGGACTGATAGACAGGGGGACCTCCTACAATGAGCAGTTCTTC.

The chain couples TRBV6-5 to TRBJ1-4, with 7 bases fitting TRBD1. This CDR3 contains 14 residues. The V gene's germline CDR1 is MNHEY and CDR2 SVGAGI. Trimming took 7 bases from V and 5 from J; bases not matched to a gene: 7. The CDR3 loop reads CASKMTGLNEKLFF. CDR3 in DNA: TGTGCCAGCAAAATGACAGGGTTAAATGAAAAACTGTTTTTT.

The rearrangement uses TRBV27 and TRBJ2-5; possibly TRBD2 for D (5 bases). V lost 6 bases, J lost 5 bases, and 13 bases lay in between. CDR3 length: 13 residues. Germline V lookup: CDR1 MNHEY, CDR2 SMNVEV (reference sequence). CDR3 bases: TGTGCCAGCAGCCTACGGGGTCGGGAGACCCAGTACTTC. Its protein is CASSLRGRETQYF.

This rearrangement joins TRBV10-2 to TRBJ2-7, with 9 bases aligning to TRBD1. V dropped 6 bases and J dropped 3; count of bases not matched to a gene: 3. The germline V gene has CDR1 WSHSY and CDR2 SAAADI. There are 13 residues in the CDR3. CDR3 residues: CASSLTGGYEQYV. DNA for the CDR3: TGCGCCAGCAGCCTGACAGGGGGCTACGAGCAGTACGTC.

The rearrangement joins TRBV19 to TRBJ1-6; D is unresolved. Trimming shortened V by 3 bases and J by 10 bases, and 10 bases separated the two germline ends. Per the germline V gene, CDR1 is LNHDA and CDR2 is SQIVND (reference sequence). This CDR3 has 13 residues. Here the CDR3 reads CASSIESRSPLHF. The CDR3 DNA follows: TGTGCCAGTAGTATCGAATCGAGATCACCCCTCCACTTT.

For this clone: The same CDR3 also results from other DNA sequences found in this sample. The CDR3 DNA sequence: TGCGCCAGCAGCCAAGATGGGCAGAACACTGAAGCTTTCTTT. It specifies CASSQDGQNTEAFF. The V gene is TRBV4-3, the J gene TRBJ1-1; no clear D gene. Trimming left V 0 bases short and J 1 base short, with 6 bases between. Per the germline V gene, CDR1 is LGHNA and CDR2 is YSLEER. This CDR3 is built from 14 residues.

The chain employs TRBV10-3 and TRBJ2-7, with D possibly being TRBD1 (5 bases). CDR1 is ENHRY and CDR2 is SYGVKD in the germline V gene. The V end was cut by 4 bases, the J end by 4 bases, with 8 bases between. This CDR3 contains 12 residues. The CDR3 reads CAISADRYEQYV. The CDR3, as DNA: TGTGCCATCAGTGCCGACAGATACGAGCAGTACGTC.

This sequence joins TRBV5-1 and TRBJ1-3, with 10 bases that match TRBD1. V lost 5 bases to trimming and J lost 8 bases; unmatched junction nucleotides: 10. CDR1 and CDR2 from the germline V gene are SGHRS and YFSETQ. The CDR3 is 15 amino acids. CDR3 nucleotides: TGCGCCAGCAGGGCCGGGACAGGGGTTTTGGACACCATATATTTT. Encoded protein: CASRAGTGVLDTIYF.

The rearrangement joins TRBV5-1 to TRBJ1-1; D is ambiguous. Germline CDR1 SGHRS, CDR2 YFSETQ. V lost 8 bases, J lost 1 base, and 15 bases lay in between. The CDR3 is 14 amino acids. As DNA, the CDR3 is TGCGCCAGTTTACGGGGATCGGGGAACACTGAAGCTTTCTTT. This encodes CASLRGSGNTEAFF.

The rearrangement uses TRBV27 and TRBJ2-7; 8 bases match TRBD1. CDR3 size: 14 residues. CDR1 and CDR2 from the germline V gene are MNHEY and SMNVEV (reference sequence). V shed 4 bases, J shed 10 bases, and the junction held 12 bases outside the gene matches. CDR3 region: CASSSTRQGLGQYV. The CDR3 DNA sequence: TGTGCCAGCAGTTCCACTAGACAGGGGCTAGGACAGTACGTC.

The chain recombines TRBV7-9 with TRBJ1-2; TRBD1 matches at 9 bases. This CDR3 comprises 14 residues. The germline gives CDR1 SEHNR, CDR2 FQNEAQ (reference sequence). Unmatched junction bases numbered 10, after V lost 6 bases and J lost 8 bases. The CDR3 sequence: CASSLTGGSRGYTF. The DNA of the CDR3 is TGTGCCAGCAGTCTCACAGGGGGCTCTCGGGGCTACACCTTC. Looking up the rest from reference TRBV7-9 and TRBJ1-2 gives the full variable domain: DTGVSQNPRHKITKRGQNVTFRCDPISEHNRLYWYRQTLGQGPEFLTYFQNEAQLEKSRLLSDRFSAERPKGSFSTLEIQRTEQGDSAMYLCASSLTGGSRGYTFGSGTRLTVV.

The rearrangement links TRBV10-3 to TRBJ1-1; no reliable D call. The CDR3 runs 13 residues. Trimming removed 8 bases from V and 5 bases from J, with 15 bases in between. Germline V gives CDR1 ENHRY, CDR2 SYGVKD. The CDR3 nucleotides are TGTGCCATCTGCCGCGGACTGGGGACTGAAGCTTTCTTT. Protein sequence: CAICRGLGTEAFF.

This chain uses TRBV5-1 with TRBJ2-3, with TRBD2 matching 7 bases. Germline lookup yields CDR1 SGHRS and CDR2 YFSETQ. The V segment lost 2 bases and the J segment 4 bases; nucleotides outside the gene matches: 7. The CDR3 contains 15 residues. CDR3 bases: TGCGCCAGCAGCTTAACACGGGGAGGGGCAGATACGCAGTATTTT. It is translated as CASSLTRGGADTQYF.